A single sample is the source of the 19 T cell receptor beta chains below, sequenced in a study of CD8+ T cells in alopecia areata. Isolated RNA was reverse transcribed into cDNA used as the sequencing template. TCRdb's table, derived via immunoSEQ multiplex PCR, lists solely in-frame clones and lacks some. The sample lists 150,000 to 200,000 clones; around three fifths were seen once. Treatment given: oral pan-JAK inhibitor, 5-10 mg twice daily. Sample: CD4+ T cells sorted from blood, taken at week 24, from a patient treated with tofacitinib. These TCRs come from a human donor with alopecia areata.

The V gene is TRBV30, the J gene TRBJ1-1, with D unresolved. The CDR3 runs 14 residues. Between the trimmed V and J ends, which lost 3 bases and 0 bases, there was a span of 11 bases. Germline CDR1 reads GTSNPN; CDR2 reads SVGIG (reference sequence). DNA of the CDR3: TGTGCCTGGAGGTGGAGATCCATGAACACTGAAGCTTTCTTT. This sequence encodes CAWRWRSMNTEAFF.

The J gene is TRBJ1-2, the V gene TRBV4-3, with D hard to call. The CDR3 extends over 14 amino acids. The germline gives CDR1 LGHNA, CDR2 YSLEER. The ends were cut back, 4 bases at V and 3 bases at J, with 12 bases in the middle. CDR3 region: CASSPTTADYGYTF. The CDR3 bases are TGCGCCAGCAGCCCCACCACAGCTGACTATGGCTACACCTTC.

V gene TRBV10-3 combines with J gene TRBJ2-1; 10 bases match TRBD1. The CDR3 loop spans 14 amino acids. CDR1 is ENHRY and CDR2 is SYGVKD in the germline V gene. Unmatched junction bases numbered 6, after V lost 8 bases and J lost 5 bases. CDR3 in amino acids: CAIGTGTGDNEQFF. CDR3 DNA sequence: TGTGCCATCGGGACCGGGACAGGGGACAATGAGCAGTTCTTC.

The chain recombines TRBV7-8 with TRBJ2-1, with D possibly being TRBD1 (6 bases). V was cut by 1 base and J by 5 bases, with 12 bases left in between. The CDR3 totals 15 residues. CDR1 is SGHVS and CDR2 is FQNEAQ in the germline V gene. The CDR3 protein is CASSLGRGRHNEQFF. The CDR3 region has the DNA TGTGCCAGCAGCTTAGGCAGGGGCCGGCACAATGAGCAGTTCTTC.

The chain combines TRBV5-8 with TRBJ1-5, with D possibly TRBD1 on 6 matching bases. V was shortened by 6 bases and J by 3 bases, with 13 bases between the two germline ends. The CDR3 consists of 14 residues. In germline, CDR1 is SGHTS, CDR2 YDEGEE. The CDR3 here is CASTDRKSNQPQHF. For the CDR3, the DNA is TGTGCCAGCACCGACAGGAAATCCAATCAGCCCCAGCATTTT.

The chain uses TRBV25-1 and TRBJ1-6; TRBD1 is a possible D gene (5 bases). The V and J ends lost 8 bases and 8 bases respectively, with 16 bases between them. The V gene's germline CDR1 is MGHDK and CDR2 SYGVNS. This CDR3 spans 14 amino acids. The CDR3 sequence: CASAQTAVYSPLHF. DNA for the CDR3: TGTGCCAGCGCACAGACAGCGGTTTATTCACCCCTCCACTTT.

The chain is built from TRBV29-1 and TRBJ2-7, with D possibly being TRBD1 or TRBD2 (5 bases each). CDR3 size: 12 residues. In germline, CDR1 is SQVTM, CDR2 ANQGSEA. V lost 6 bases and J 7 bases, leaving 16 bases between the germline ends. CDR3 sequence: CSVDGTVGEQYF. As DNA, the CDR3 is TGCAGCGTCGATGGGACCGTTGGTGAGCAGTACTTC.

This clone was counted between two and nine times. The chain employs TRBV23-1 and TRBJ1-1; 8 nucleotides agree with TRBD1. TRBV23-1 is known as an ORF, though its function is uncertain. The length of the CDR3 is 14 residues. V shed 4 bases, J shed 5 bases, and the junction held 6 bases outside the gene matches. CDR3 DNA sequence: TGCGCCAGCAGTCCGCAGGACAGGGAAACTGAAGCTTTCTTT. Its protein is CASSPQDRETEAFF.

This chain connects TRBV7-9 to TRBJ2-5, with D possibly matching TRBD1 (6 bases). The CDR3 has 15 residues. V lost 7 bases and J lost 5, with 20 bases in between. Germline-derived CDR1 and CDR2 are SEHNR and FQNEAQ (reference sequence). CDR3 in amino acids: CASTKAGQSWETQYF. The CDR3 DNA is TGTGCCAGCACCAAAGCCGGACAGTCTTGGGAGACCCAGTACTTC. The full variable domain, in which reference TRBV7-9 and TRBJ2-5 provide the parts outside the CDR3, is DTGVSQNPRHKITKRGQNVTFRCDPISEHNRLYWYRQTLGQGPEFLTYFQNEAQLEKSRLLSDRFSAERPKGSFSTLEIQRTEQGDSAMYLCASTKAGQSWETQYFGPGTRLLVL.

The V and J genes are TRBV11-3 and TRBJ1-1; 9 nucleotides agree with TRBD1. CDR1 is SGHNT, CDR2 YENEEA, per germline. CDR3 length: 14 residues. Trimming at V came to 4 bases and at J to 5 bases, leaving 5 bases not matched to a gene. The CDR3 loop is CASSCRDRVTEAFF. CDR3 bases: TGTGCCAGCAGCTGCCGGGACAGGGTTACTGAAGCTTTCTTT.

This chain connects TRBV5-1 to TRBJ2-2, with D unclear. Germline CDR1 reads SGHRS; CDR2 reads YFSETQ. The germline V and J ends were trimmed by 5 bases and 6 bases, with 8 bases remaining between them. There are 12 residues in the CDR3. CDR3 residues: CASRRQAGELFF. The DNA for the CDR3 is TGCGCCAGCAGACGCCAGGCCGGGGAGCTGTTTTTT.

This clone was seen only a few times. V and J are TRBV5-6 and TRBJ1-1, with 8 bases aligning to TRBD1. The CDR3 is made up of 15 amino acids. Trimming at V came to 3 bases and at J to 1 base, leaving 5 bases not matched to a gene. Germline V gives CDR1 SGHDT, CDR2 YYEEEE. The CDR3 sequence is CASSSQGAANTEAFF. CDR3 DNA sequence: TGTGCCAGCAGCTCTCAGGGGGCCGCGAACACTGAAGCTTTCTTT.

The chain is built from TRBV7-6 and TRBJ1-6; D gene unclear. The V gene lost 4 bases and the J gene lost 10 bases, with 11 bases spanning the gap. CDR1 and CDR2 from the germline V gene are SGHVS and FNYEAQ. CDR3 length: 13 amino acids. In nucleotides, the CDR3 is TGTGCCAGCAGCTCGCTGGAGGGCTCACCCCTCCACTTT. Its protein is CASSSLEGSPLHF. The complete variable domain, with remaining parts taken from reference TRBV7-6 and TRBJ1-6, reads GAGVSQSPRYKVTKRGQDVALRCDPISGHVSLYWYRQALGQGPEFLTYFNYEAQQDKSGLPNDRFSAERPEGSISTLTIQRTEQRDSAMYRCASSSLEGSPLHFGNGTRLTVT.

The chain links TRBV27 to TRBJ2-3; tentatively, D is TRBD2 (6 bases). The V and J ends lost 1 base and 0 bases respectively, with 14 bases between them. Germline V gene data show CDR1 as MNHEY and CDR2 as SMNVEV (reference sequence). This CDR3 spans 17 amino acids. This CDR3 reads CASSLYSTRPSTDTQYF. The CDR3 coding sequence is TGTGCCAGCAGTTTATACTCGACTAGACCTAGCACAGATACGCAGTATTTT.

This clone was found a few times. The chain has TRBV4-3 and TRBJ2-1; unclear D gene. The germline V gene has CDR1 LGHNA and CDR2 YSLEER. V was shortened by 0 bases and J by 5 bases, with 5 bases between the two germline ends. The CDR3 is made up of 13 amino acids. In DNA, the CDR3 is TGCGCCAGCAGCCAAGACCTGCACAATGAGCAGTTCTTC. This codes for CASSQDLHNEQFF.

CDR3 sequence: CASSPGDTQETQYF. In DNA form, the CDR3 reads TGCGCCAGCAGCCCGGGGGACACCCAAGAGACCCAGTACTTC. The chain is built from TRBV5-1 and TRBJ2-5, with D perhaps being TRBD1 or TRBD2 (6 bases each). The CDR3 covers 14 residues. Germline CDR1 reads SGHRS; CDR2 reads YFSETQ. The V end lost 4 bases, the J end lost 1 base, and 11 bases lay between the germline ends.

J is TRBJ2-3 and V is TRBV6-6; D is tentatively TRBD1 or TRBD2 (5 bases each). The length of the CDR3 is 12 residues. Looked up from germline, CDR1 is MNHNY and CDR2 is SVGAGI (reference sequence). The V end lost 6 bases, the J end lost 5 bases, and 9 bases lay between the germline ends. For the CDR3, the DNA is TGTGCCAGCAGCGAGGGGAAAGATACGCAGTATTTT. Translated: CASSEGKDTQYF.

J is TRBJ1-3 and V is TRBV30; 8 bases map to TRBD1. Unmatched junction bases numbered 5, after V lost 1 base and J lost 0 bases. This CDR3 contains 16 residues. The V gene's germline CDR1 is GTSNPN and CDR2 SVGIG (reference sequence). The CDR3 reads CAWSDTGGYSGNTIYF. CDR3 sequence (DNA): TGTGCCTGGAGTGACACAGGGGGATACTCTGGAAACACCATATATTTT.

This clone was detected a few times. DNA of the CDR3: TGTGCCAGCAGCGATTCCGAGACCCAGTACTTC. It yields the protein CASSDSETQYF. The chain carries TRBV7-9 and TRBJ2-5; D ambiguous. The CDR3 runs 11 residues. Looked up from germline, CDR1 is SEHNR and CDR2 is FQNEAQ (reference sequence). Trimming left V 5 bases short and J 5 bases short, with 6 bases between.